This TCR beta chain was sequenced for a study of blood T cell repertoires in COVID-19. Looking at the study overall: Acute-phase and convalescent COVID-19 samples originated in the United States, Italy and Spain. The cDNA or gDNA used as material had been derived from T cells, B-cell-depleted T cells, or PBMCs.

Germline CDR1 reads LNHDA; CDR2 reads SQIVND (reference sequence). Trimming cost V 6 bases and J 3 bases; bases outside gene matches: 5. The CDR3 is 15 residues long. Original handling: For nucleated cells, counts were estimated from reference gene primer amplification. Only in-frame clones appear in the TCRdb table, and some are missing; sequencing was by immunoSEQ multiplex PCR. D and trimming come from the DNA, and the V and J calls and clone size come from that table. The sample includes around 60,000 clones, 75% to 90% of them seen just once. This clone was seen a single time. The genes are TRBV19 and TRBJ2-1; 10 bases line up with TRBD2. The sample consisted of peripheral blood. The sequence was collected from an elderly woman with acute or convalescent COVID-19. The DNA for the CDR3 is TGTGCCAGTAGAAGCAGCGGGAGGGACTACAATGAGCAGTTCTTC. Amino acid sequence: CASRSSGRDYNEQFF.